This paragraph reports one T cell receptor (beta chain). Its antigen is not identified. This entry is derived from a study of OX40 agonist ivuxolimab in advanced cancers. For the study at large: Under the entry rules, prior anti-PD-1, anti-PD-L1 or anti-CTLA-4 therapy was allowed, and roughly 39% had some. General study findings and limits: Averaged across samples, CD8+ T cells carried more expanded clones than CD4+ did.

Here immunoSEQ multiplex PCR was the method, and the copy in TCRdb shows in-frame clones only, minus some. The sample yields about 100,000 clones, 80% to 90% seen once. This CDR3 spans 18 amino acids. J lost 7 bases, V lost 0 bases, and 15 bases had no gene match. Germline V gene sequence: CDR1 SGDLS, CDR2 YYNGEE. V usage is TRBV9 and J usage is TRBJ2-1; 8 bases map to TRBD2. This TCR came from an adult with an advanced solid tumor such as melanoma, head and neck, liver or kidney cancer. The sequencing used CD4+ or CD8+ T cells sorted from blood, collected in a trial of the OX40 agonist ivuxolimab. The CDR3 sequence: CASSVVGWWLAGENEQFF. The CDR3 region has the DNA TGTGCCAGCAGCGTAGTAGGGTGGTGGCTAGCGGGCGAGAATGAGCAGTTCTTC. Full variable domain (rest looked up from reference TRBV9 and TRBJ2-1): DSGVTQTPKHLITATGQRVTLRCSPRSGDLSVYWYQQSLDQGLQFLIQYYNGEERAKGNILERFSAQQFPDLHSELNLSSLELGDSALYFCASSVVGWWLAGENEQFFGPGTRLTVL.